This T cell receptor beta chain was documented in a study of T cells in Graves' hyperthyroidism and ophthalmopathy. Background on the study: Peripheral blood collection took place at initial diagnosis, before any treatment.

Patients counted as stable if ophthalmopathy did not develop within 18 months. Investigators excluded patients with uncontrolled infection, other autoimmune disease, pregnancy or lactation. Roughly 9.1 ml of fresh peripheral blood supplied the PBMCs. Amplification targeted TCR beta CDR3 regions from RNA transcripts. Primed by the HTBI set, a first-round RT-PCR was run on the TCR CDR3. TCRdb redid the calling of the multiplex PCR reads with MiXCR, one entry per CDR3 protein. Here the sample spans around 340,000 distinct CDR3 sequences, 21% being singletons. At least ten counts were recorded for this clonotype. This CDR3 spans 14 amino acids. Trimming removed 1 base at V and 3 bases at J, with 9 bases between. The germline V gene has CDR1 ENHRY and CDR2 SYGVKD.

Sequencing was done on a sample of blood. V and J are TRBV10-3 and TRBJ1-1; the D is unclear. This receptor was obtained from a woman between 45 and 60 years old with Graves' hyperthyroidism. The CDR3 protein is CAISELLADTEAFF. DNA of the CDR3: TGTGCCATCAGTGAGTTACTAGCGGACACTGAAGCTTTCTTT.